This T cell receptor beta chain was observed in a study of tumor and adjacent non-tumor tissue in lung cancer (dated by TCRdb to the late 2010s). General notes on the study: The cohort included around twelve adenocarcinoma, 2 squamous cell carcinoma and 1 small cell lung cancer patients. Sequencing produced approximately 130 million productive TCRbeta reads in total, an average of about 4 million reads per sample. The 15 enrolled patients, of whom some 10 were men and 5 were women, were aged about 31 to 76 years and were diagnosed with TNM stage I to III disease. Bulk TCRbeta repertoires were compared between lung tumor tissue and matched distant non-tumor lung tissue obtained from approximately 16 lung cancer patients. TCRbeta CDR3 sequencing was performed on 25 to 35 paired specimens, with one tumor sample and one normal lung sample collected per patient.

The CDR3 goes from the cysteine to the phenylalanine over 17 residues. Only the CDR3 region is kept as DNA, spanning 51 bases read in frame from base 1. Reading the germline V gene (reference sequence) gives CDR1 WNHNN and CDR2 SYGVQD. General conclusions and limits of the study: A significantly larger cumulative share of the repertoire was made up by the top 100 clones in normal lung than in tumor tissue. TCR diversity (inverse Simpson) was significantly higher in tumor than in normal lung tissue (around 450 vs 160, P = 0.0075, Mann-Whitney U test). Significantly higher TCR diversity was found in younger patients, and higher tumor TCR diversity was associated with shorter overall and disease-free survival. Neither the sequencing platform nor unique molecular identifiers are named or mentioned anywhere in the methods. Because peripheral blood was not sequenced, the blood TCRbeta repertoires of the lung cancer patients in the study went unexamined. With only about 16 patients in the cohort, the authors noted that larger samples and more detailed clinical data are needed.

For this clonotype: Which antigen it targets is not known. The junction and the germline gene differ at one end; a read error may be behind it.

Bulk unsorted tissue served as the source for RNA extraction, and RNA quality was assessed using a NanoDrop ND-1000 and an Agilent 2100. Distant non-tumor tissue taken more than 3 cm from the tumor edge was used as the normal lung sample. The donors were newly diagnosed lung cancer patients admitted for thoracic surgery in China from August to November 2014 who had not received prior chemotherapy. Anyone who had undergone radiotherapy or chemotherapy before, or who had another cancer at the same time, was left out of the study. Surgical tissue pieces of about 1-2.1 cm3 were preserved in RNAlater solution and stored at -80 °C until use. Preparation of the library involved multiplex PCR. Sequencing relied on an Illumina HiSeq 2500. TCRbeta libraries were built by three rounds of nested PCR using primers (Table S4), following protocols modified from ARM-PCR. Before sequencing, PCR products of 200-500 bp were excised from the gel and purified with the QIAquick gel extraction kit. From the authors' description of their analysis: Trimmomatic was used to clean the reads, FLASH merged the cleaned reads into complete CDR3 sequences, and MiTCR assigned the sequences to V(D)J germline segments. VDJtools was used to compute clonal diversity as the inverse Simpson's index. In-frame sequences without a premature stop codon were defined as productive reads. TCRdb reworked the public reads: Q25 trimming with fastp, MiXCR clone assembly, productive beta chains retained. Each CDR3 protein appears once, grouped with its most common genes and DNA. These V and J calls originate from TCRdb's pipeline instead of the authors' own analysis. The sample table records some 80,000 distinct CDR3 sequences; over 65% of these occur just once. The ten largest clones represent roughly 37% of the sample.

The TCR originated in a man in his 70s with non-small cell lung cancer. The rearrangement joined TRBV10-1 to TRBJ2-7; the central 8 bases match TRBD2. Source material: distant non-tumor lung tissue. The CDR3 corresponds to CASSEPWTSRSPYGQYF. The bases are TGCGCCAGCAGTGAGCCTTGGACTAGCCGTAGCCCCTACGGGCAGTACTTC.